The clone carrying this T cell receptor (beta chain) was detected ten times or more. A CD8+CD4-CCR7+CD45RA+ gate was used to sort naive CD8 T cells. The data stem from a study of molecular identifiers for immune sequencing clone quantification. Listed TCR primers, together with previously described methods, were used for the bulk TCR libraries. MiXCR, applied by TCRdb to the PCR reads, yields one record per CDR3 protein. The sample includes hundreds of thousands of distinct CDR3 sequences, 25% of them seen just once. From germline, CDR1 is MNHNY and CDR2 SVGAGI (reference sequence). This CDR3 region has 15 residues. Trimming removed 0 bases from V and 1 base from J, with 8 bases in between.

The chain recombines TRBV6-6 with TRBJ2-3; no clear D. The sequence was collected from a human donor in good health. Some libraries in this study had Jurkat cell RNA spiked in. Sequencing was done on a sample of naive CD8+ T cells from blood, with Jurkat cell RNA spiked in. Regarding subset: FACS-sorted CD8+CD4-CCR7+CD45RA+ naive T cells. The CDR3 protein is CASSYSVGGTDTQYF. Written as DNA, the CDR3 is TGTGCCAGCAGTTACTCGGTCGGAGGCACAGATACGCAGTATTTT.